This record concerns one T cell receptor (beta chain) sequence. Its antigen remains undetermined. No base quality information exists; no much larger clone differs at one position. Each collaborating institution followed its own protocols to collect whole blood in K2EDTA tubes. For TCRbeta analysis, collaborator samples were shipped as frozen whole blood, as isolated PBMCs, or as DNA extracted from either sample type. TCRbeta CDR3 regions were amplified from genomic DNA using the immunoSEQ Assay, a bias-controlled multiplex PCR. The authors processed their data as follows. Within the assay, amplification of reference gene primers was used to estimate how many nucleated cells each sample contained. To quantify the absolute abundance of each unique TCRbeta CDR3 rearrangement, sequence reads were collapsed and filtered. For each sample, productive Simpson clonality was calculated as the square root of Simpson's diversity index across productive rearrangements. Here the immuneACCESS table is served through TCRdb, limited to in-frame sequences with V and J called. Missing clones are a known gap in these copies; in checked studies unresolved V genes cover under half, and the rest lacks a known reason. V and J calls plus clone size are reproduced from that table; the DNA served to infer D and trimming. This sample gives around 100,000 clones in total; 70% to 90% of them show up just once. The ten largest clones take up 3% to 3.5% of the sample.

The data are from a study of blood T cell repertoires in COVID-19 (dated by TCRdb to 2020 to 2022). At the level of the whole study: Collaborator samples came from the United States, Italy and Spain and covered acute and convalescent phases of COVID-19. The prospective study material was composed of cDNA or gDNA derived from T cells, B-cell-depleted T cells, or PBMCs. Deeply sampled blood TCRbeta repertoires from subjects exposed to, actively infected with, or recovered from COVID-19 were included in the dataset. The repertoires were made available in a free public database intended to serve as a resource for research on the immune response to SARS-CoV-2. The samples were drawn from two sources: the first 160 participants of the ongoing ImmuneRACE study, and approximately 1,300 subjects contributed by 6 global collaborators. The sample metadata nearly always contained a de-identified subject ID, COVID-19 status, age in years and sex. Where HLA class I and class II types were available, the types were taken from metadata supplied by the sample provider, not from assay-based typing.

The paper as a whole reports these results and caveats: The amount of clinical and demographic metadata varied by source and participant and was provided uncurated.

Trimmed from V: 1 base; trimmed from J: 3 bases; junction bases lacking a gene match: 6. There are 15 amino acids in the CDR3, from cysteine to phenylalanine inclusive. Here the CDR3 DNA is all that survives: 45 bases in frame from base 1. In the germline V gene (reference sequence), CDR1 corresponds to LGHDT and CDR2 to YNNKEL. The sequence came from a man between 50 and 59 years old in a cohort sampled during active COVID-19. The chain is encoded by TRBV3-1 (or the pseudogene TRBV3-2) joined to TRBJ2-7, and 7 junctional nucleotides match TRBD1. The sample consisted of peripheral blood. The DNA sequence follows: TGTGCCAGCAGCCAAGGTCCCGGGACAGACTACGAGCAGTACTTC. Translated, this gives CASSQGPGTDYEQYF.